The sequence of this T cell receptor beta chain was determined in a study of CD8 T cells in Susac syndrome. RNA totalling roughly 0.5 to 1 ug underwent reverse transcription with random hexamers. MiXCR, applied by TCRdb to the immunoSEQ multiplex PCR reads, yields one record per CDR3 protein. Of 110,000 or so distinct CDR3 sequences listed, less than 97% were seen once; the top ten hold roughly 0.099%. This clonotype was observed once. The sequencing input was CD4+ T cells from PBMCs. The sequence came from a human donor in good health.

This CDR3 reads CASSHWGARETQYF. The DNA for the CDR3 is TGTGCCAGCAGCCATTGGGGAGCTCGCGAGACCCAGTACTTC. J is TRBJ2-5 and V is TRBV14; D possibly corresponds to TRBD2 (5 bases). The CDR3 is 14 residues long. Germline V lookup: CDR1 SGHDN, CDR2 FVKESK. The ends were cut back, 3 bases at V and 5 bases at J, with 13 bases in the middle.